These 18 T cell receptor beta chains were all obtained from the same sample, sequenced in a study of cytomegalovirus exposure and HLA in healthy donors. The primer mix had 60 Vbeta and 13 Jbeta primers. The repertoire was sequenced with immunoSEQ multiplex PCR; TCRdb's copy has only in-frame clones and lacks some. Among around 120,000 clones listed, roughly 83% were seen once. Sample: PBMCs. The origin of the receptors is a man younger than 35 in good health and CMV-seronegative.

This sequence joins TRBV10-3 and TRBJ2-1, with 9 bases aligning to TRBD1. In germline, CDR1 is ENHRY, CDR2 SYGVKD. The CDR3 extends over 13 amino acids. V dropped 10 bases and J dropped 8; count of bases not matched to a gene: 9. The CDR3 sequence: CANRQGGEDEQFF. The CDR3 DNA reads as TGTGCCAACCGACAGGGGGGGGAAGATGAGCAGTTCTTC.

The CDR3 spells CASSQDGGFYEQYF. Written as DNA, the CDR3 is TGCGCCAGCAGCCAAGACGGAGGGTTCTACGAGCAGTACTTC. V is TRBV4-3 and J is TRBJ2-7; TRBD2 might be the D (6 bases). Germline CDR1 and CDR2: LGHNA and YSLEER. Trimming took off 0 bases at V and 3 bases at J, with 9 bases between the two ends. CDR3 size: 14 residues.

The chain has TRBV7-3 and TRBJ1-1, with D possibly being TRBD1 (5 bases). This CDR3 has 18 residues. Between the trimmed V and J ends, which lost 5 bases and 5 bases, there was a span of 27 bases. Germline CDR1 reads SGHTA; CDR2 reads FQGTGA. The CDR3 nucleotides read TGTGCCAGCAGCCCCAATAAGCGTGGGGCAAAAGGGTGGACTGAAGCTTTCTTT. Its protein product is CASSPNKRGAKGWTEAFF.

The chain couples TRBV5-5 to TRBJ1-3; the D gene is possibly TRBD1 (6 bases). Trimming shortened V by 4 bases and J by 3 bases, and 11 bases separated the two germline ends. Germline V gene lookup returns CDR1 SGHKS and CDR2 YYEKEE (reference sequence). The CDR3 length is 14 residues. CDR3 nucleotides: TGTGCCAGCAGCCCCAGGACAGTTGGAAACACCATATATTTT. Protein product: CASSPRTVGNTIYF.

The chain recombines TRBV18 with TRBJ2-7; 7 positions agree with TRBD2. The J segment lost 6 bases and the V segment lost 3 bases, leaving 5 bases of the junction unmatched. This CDR3 has 13 residues. CDR1 is KGHSH, CDR2 LQKENI, per germline. CDR3 loop: CASSPAGAGEQYF. The CDR3 nucleotides read TGTGCCAGCTCACCTGCGGGAGCTGGCGAGCAGTACTTC.

This chain connects TRBV6-5 to TRBJ2-5, with D possibly matching TRBD2 (5 bases). The DNA matches TRBJ2-7 better at its end, which makes the J call doubtful. In germline, CDR1 is MNHEY, CDR2 SVGAGI. CDR3 length equals 14 residues. This CDR3 is CASSPLDPAYEQYF. The CDR3 region has the DNA TGTGCCAGCAGCCCACTAGACCCTGCCTACGAGCAGTACTTC.

The chain recombines TRBV13 with TRBJ1-1; D uncertain. The CDR3 runs 17 residues. The V end lost 6 bases, the J end lost 9 bases, and 29 bases lay between the germline ends. Germline V gives CDR1 PRHDT, CDR2 FYEKMQ (reference sequence). The CDR3 protein is CASSYQTGLRGVRQAFF. The CDR3 nucleotides read TGTGCCAGCAGTTACCAGACGGGATTGCGGGGAGTGAGGCAAGCTTTCTTT. The full variable domain, with the rest looked up from reference TRBV13 and TRBJ1-1, is AAGVIQSPRHLIKEKRETATLKCYPIPRHDTVYWYQQGPGQDPQFLISFYEKMQSDKGSIPDRFSAQQFSDYHSELNMSSLELGDSALYFCASSYQTGLRGVRQAFFGQGTRLTVV.

V and J are TRBV7-9 and TRBJ1-2, with D possibly being TRBD1 (5 bases). CDR3 size: 15 residues. Germline-derived CDR1 and CDR2 are SEHNR and FQNEAQ (reference sequence). Trimming shortened V by 5 bases and J by 0 bases, and 13 bases separated the two germline ends. CDR3 in amino acids: CASSPGTLSNYGYTF. The CDR3 region has the DNA TGTGCCAGCAGCCCAGGGACTCTTTCTAACTATGGCTACACCTTC.

The rearrangement joins TRBV7-9 to TRBJ1-5; 7 bases align to TRBD1. Germline assignment: CDR1 SEHNR and CDR2 FQNEAQ (reference sequence). The CDR3 extends over 17 amino acids. Unmatched junction bases numbered 8, after V lost 3 bases and J lost 0 bases. CDR3 residues: CASSFWTGSYSNQPQHF. CDR3 bases: TGTGCCAGCAGCTTTTGGACAGGTTCATATAGCAATCAGCCCCAGCATTTT.

The chain employs TRBV6-1 and TRBJ2-4; the D gene is possibly TRBD2 (5 bases). The CDR3 runs 15 residues. Trimming removed 2 bases from V and 9 bases from J, with 17 bases in between. Looked up from germline, CDR1 is MNHNS and CDR2 is SASEGT. DNA of the CDR3: TGTGCCAGCAGTGAATTGGTGGGAGACGTAGGCATTCAGTACTTC. As protein: CASSELVGDVGIQYF.

The V call is TRBV11-1, the J call TRBJ2-1; D is uncertain. This CDR3 has 14 residues. CDR1 is SGHAT and CDR2 is FQDESV in the germline V gene (reference sequence). V lost 0 bases to trimming and J lost 10 bases, with 13 bases between them. This chain's CDR3 is CASSLAVGAGEQFF. CDR3 DNA sequence: TGTGCCAGCAGCTTAGCGGTCGGTGCAGGCGAGCAGTTCTTC.

For this clone: The CDR3 does not end in the conserved phenylalanine or tryptophan, so this is likely a read error. The limits of the CDR3 on the DNA are not certain, so only TCRdb's listed CDR3 is given. The chain employs TRBV4-2 and TRBJ1-1; TRBD1 is the table's D call, not checked against the DNA. The V gene's germline CDR1 is LGHNA and CDR2 YNFKEQ. The CDR3 has 14 residues if both end residues are counted. CDR3: CASSRNKDRPFTIL.

The chain combines TRBV19 with TRBJ2-7; 7 bases are shared with TRBD1. The CDR3 sequence is 17 residues long. The germline gives CDR1 LNHDA, CDR2 SQIVND (reference sequence). V dropped 0 bases and J dropped 6; count of bases not matched to a gene: 14. CDR3 residues: CASSIDRFVGQNSEQYF. The DNA of the CDR3 is TGTGCCAGTAGTATAGATCGGTTTGTGGGACAGAATAGCGAGCAGTACTTC.

The chain uses TRBV27 and TRBJ2-3, with TRBD2 matching over 12 bases. Trimming at V came to 8 bases and at J to 0 bases, leaving 12 bases not matched to a gene. Germline V CDR1 and CDR2: MNHEY, SMNVEV (reference sequence). The CDR3 totals 18 residues. The CDR3 spells CASRRWLAGGQSTDTQYF. For the CDR3, the DNA is TGTGCCAGCCGGAGGTGGCTAGCGGGAGGGCAAAGCACAGATACGCAGTATTTT.

The CDR3 here is CASSQQGQVETQYF. The CDR3 DNA reads as TGTGCCAGCAGCCAACAGGGGCAAGTGGAGACCCAGTACTTC. The chain combines TRBV7-9 with TRBJ2-5; 7 bases match TRBD1. V gave up 5 bases and J gave up 5 bases; unmatched junction bases: 8. The CDR3 loop spans 14 amino acids. Germline V gene data show CDR1 as SEHNR and CDR2 as FQNEAQ (reference sequence).

This sequence joins TRBV20-1 and TRBJ1-1, with a tentative D call TRBD1 (5 bases). The V gene's germline CDR1 is DFQATT and CDR2 SNEGSKA (reference sequence). This CDR3 comprises 11 residues. CDR3 region: CRGGQNTEAFF. DNA for the CDR3: TGCAGGGGGGGTCAGAACACTGAAGCTTTCTTT.

The rearrangement links TRBV7-3 to TRBJ2-3; tentatively, D is TRBD1 (5 bases). V was trimmed by 5 bases and J by 1 base, leaving 10 bases between them. The CDR3 has 14 amino acids. CDR1 SGHTA and CDR2 FQGTGA come from the germline V gene. The CDR3 nucleotides read TGTGCCAGCAGCCAGGGAAGTGGCACAGATACGCAGTATTTT. Amino acid sequence: CASSQGSGTDTQYF.

In this sample, this clone turned up a few times. The V and J genes are TRBV30 and TRBJ1-3; D is uncertain. Germline V gene lookup returns CDR1 GTSNPN and CDR2 SVGIG (reference sequence). The CDR3 has 12 amino acids. The V end was cut by 5 bases, the J end by 0 bases, with 5 bases between. The CDR3 nucleotides read TGTGCCTGGGCTAGCTCTGGAAACACCATATATTTT. This encodes CAWASSGNTIYF.